Listed below are T cell receptor beta chains from one sample, sequenced in a study of cytomegalovirus exposure and HLA in healthy donors. Sequencing was performed with immunoSEQ multiplex PCR; in TCRdb, only in-frame clones are kept and a portion is missing. The profile shows about 88,000 clones, roughly 83% of them singletons. The sequencing input was PBMCs. The receptor source for this set is a woman aged 18-35 years in good health and CMV-seropositive. Both conserved end residues are part of each CDR3. Each record gives: D gene, J gene, V gene, clone size, CDR3 DNA, CDR3 protein. The D gene is left open where the match is weak. Only part of the rows carry a size: once, few, many, or a class if the clone is expanded.

d_gene: TRBD1; j_gene: TRBJ2-2; v_gene: TRBV5-6; abundance: .; CDR3nt: TGTGCCAGCAGCCAGTTATTGGACAGGGAGTTCGCCGGGGAGCTGTTTTTT; CDR3aa: CASSQLLDREFAGELFF
d_gene: .; j_gene: TRBJ1-2; v_gene: TRBV2; abundance: few; CDR3nt: TGTGCCAGCAGTAGGACGGACTACTATGGCTACACCTTC; CDR3aa: CASSRTDYYGYTF
d_gene: .; j_gene: TRBJ1-1; v_gene: TRBV15; abundance: .; CDR3nt: TGTGCCACCAGCAGAGTATTGAACACTGAAGCTTTCTTT; CDR3aa: CATSRVLNTEAFF
d_gene: .; j_gene: TRBJ1-1; v_gene: TRBV2; abundance: .; CDR3nt: TGTGCCAGCATTCTGCGGGGAGGGGACACTGAAGCTTTCTTT; CDR3aa: CASILRGGDTEAFF
d_gene: TRBD1; j_gene: TRBJ2-2; v_gene: TRBV28; abundance: .; CDR3nt: TGTGCCAGCGGGGAAACGACAGGGGGCCCCGGGGAGCTGTTTTTT; CDR3aa: CASGETTGGPGELFF
d_gene: TRBD2; j_gene: TRBJ2-3; v_gene: TRBV6-5; abundance: .; CDR3nt: TGTGCCAGCAGTTACACTAGCGGGGGGGCACGAGATACGCAGTATTTT; CDR3aa: CASSYTSGGARDTQYF
d_gene: TRBD1; j_gene: TRBJ2-7; v_gene: TRBV6-5; abundance: many; CDR3nt: TGTGCCAGCAGCCGGGACAGGGGACACGAGCAGTACTTC; CDR3aa: CASSRDRGHEQYF
d_gene: TRBD1; j_gene: TRBJ1-2; v_gene: TRBV7-8; abundance: .; CDR3nt: TGTGCCAGCAGCTTAGACAGGGGACGCTATGGCTACACCTTC; CDR3aa: CASSLDRGRYGYTF
d_gene: TRBD1; j_gene: TRBJ1-5; v_gene: TRBV30; abundance: .; CDR3nt: TGTGCCTGGAACACAGGGGGCCATAGCAATCAGCCCCAGCATTTT; CDR3aa: CAWNTGGHSNQPQHF
d_gene: .; j_gene: TRBJ2-1; v_gene: TRBV5-6; abundance: .; CDR3nt: TGTGCCAGCAGCTCGGCGGGGGAGCAGTTCTTC; CDR3aa: CASSSAGEQFF
d_gene: TRBD1; j_gene: TRBJ2-5; v_gene: TRBV30; abundance: .; CDR3nt: TGTGCCTGGAGTTTCCAACAGGGGGCCGGTGAGACCCAGTACTTC; CDR3aa: CAWSFQQGAGETQYF
d_gene: TRBD2; j_gene: TRBJ2-3; v_gene: TRBV6-6; abundance: few; CDR3nt: TGTGCCAGCAGTCCCGCCGGGGAGGGAGATACGCAGTATTTT; CDR3aa: CASSPAGEGDTQYF
d_gene: .; j_gene: TRBJ2-5; v_gene: TRBV4-2; abundance: .; CDR3nt: TGTGCCAGCAGCCAAGGAGAGGGGGGGAAGACCCAGTACTTC; CDR3aa: CASSQGEGGKTQYF
d_gene: .; j_gene: TRBJ1-2; v_gene: TRBV13; abundance: .; CDR3nt: TGTGCCAGCAGCCTGACGAGGATTAATACCTTC; CDR3aa: CASSLTRINTF
d_gene: TRBD2; j_gene: TRBJ2-7; v_gene: TRBV18; abundance: .; CDR3nt: TGTGCCAGCTCACCTATGACTAGCGGGGGCCCCTACGAGCAGTACTTC; CDR3aa: CASSPMTSGGPYEQYF
d_gene: TRBD2; j_gene: TRBJ2-7; v_gene: TRBV7-2; abundance: .; CDR3nt: TGTGCCAGCAGCTTAGTCTCGGGACTAGCGGGGGGTTGGGAGCAGTACTTC; CDR3aa: CASSLVSGLAGGWEQYF
d_gene: TRBD1; j_gene: TRBJ2-5; v_gene: TRBV7-2; abundance: few; CDR3nt: TGTGCCAGCAGCTTAGTAGGGGGCTCAGAGACCCAGTACTTC; CDR3aa: CASSLVGGSETQYF
d_gene: .; j_gene: TRBJ1-2; v_gene: TRBV6-5; abundance: once; CDR3nt: TGTGCCAGCGCAGAGGAAGGCTTTACCTATGGCTACACCTTC; CDR3aa: CASAEEGFTYGYTF
d_gene: TRBD1; j_gene: TRBJ2-7; v_gene: TRBV4-2; abundance: once; CDR3nt: TGTGCCAGCAGCCAAGATTCGACAGGGCGAACCTACGAGCAGTACTTC; CDR3aa: CASSQDSTGRTYEQYF
d_gene: .; j_gene: TRBJ1-1; v_gene: TRBV9; abundance: .; CDR3nt: TGTGCCAGCAGCGTAGTTCCCATTGAGATGAACACTGAAGCTTTCTTT; CDR3aa: CASSVVPIEMNTEAFF
d_gene: .; j_gene: TRBJ1-6; v_gene: TRBV7-2; abundance: few; CDR3nt: TGTGCCAGCAGCGAACAGGAGTTT; CDR3aa: CASSEQEF
d_gene: .; j_gene: TRBJ1-1; v_gene: TRBV18; abundance: .; CDR3nt: TGTGCCAGCCCACCCTTGGAGGGCCAGGGGAACACTGAAGCTTTCTTT; CDR3aa: CASPPLEGQGNTEAFF
d_gene: TRBD2; j_gene: TRBJ2-5; v_gene: TRBV7-2; abundance: .; CDR3nt: TGTGCCAGCAGCTGGGGGGATACTAGCGGGGGTGAAGAGACCCAGTACTTC; CDR3aa: CASSWGDTSGGEETQYF
d_gene: .; j_gene: TRBJ2-5; v_gene: TRBV5-1; abundance: .; CDR3nt: TGCGCCAGCAGCGCTGGATTAGAGCGGGCCACAGAGACCCAGTACTTC; CDR3aa: CASSAGLERATETQYF
d_gene: TRBD1; j_gene: TRBJ1-2; v_gene: TRBV6-1; abundance: once; CDR3nt: TGTGCCAGCAGCAGGACAGGCGGGCCCGATGGCTACACCTTC; CDR3aa: CASSRTGGPDGYTF
d_gene: TRBD2; j_gene: TRBJ2-1; v_gene: TRBV10-3; abundance: .; CDR3nt: TGTGCCATCAACGGTGGCGGGGGTACCTACAATGAGCAGTTCTTC; CDR3aa: CAINGGGGTYNEQFF
d_gene: .; j_gene: TRBJ2-7; v_gene: TRBV4-3; abundance: .; CDR3nt: TGCGCCAGCAGCCAAGATCAGGGGGGCTACGAGCAGTACTTC; CDR3aa: CASSQDQGGYEQYF
d_gene: TRBD2; j_gene: TRBJ2-5; v_gene: TRBV11-3; abundance: .; CDR3nt: TGTGCCAGCAGCAAATCGGGGGGGCCAAAACAAGAGACCCAGTACTTC; CDR3aa: CASSKSGGPKQETQYF
d_gene: TRBD1; j_gene: TRBJ2-2; v_gene: TRBV7-9; abundance: once; CDR3nt: TGTGCCAGCAGCTCTCGGGACAGGGATAGTATCGGGGAGCTGTTTTTT; CDR3aa: CASSSRDRDSIGELFF